Here is one T cell receptor beta chain with its context. Its antigen remains unknown. Germline V CDR1 and CDR2: SQVTM, ANQGSEA. The CDR3 is made up of 13 amino acids. Trimming stripped 3 bases from V and 0 bases from J, with 9 bases between. Sequenced by immunoSEQ multiplex PCR; TCRdb stores in-frame clones only, minus some. Among some 170,000 clones listed, roughly 91% were seen once. This sample was included in a study of cytomegalovirus exposure and HLA in healthy donors. Study-level information: The roughly 110 validation repertoires were reported in a later analysis to have been generated on the same platform as the 500 to 700 first-cohort repertoires.

Study-wide results and limits: According to reports, the classifier identified cytomegalovirus status with high specificity and sensitivity. Generally TCR sequences proved uncommon, though certain public TCRs appeared in numerous donors.

The origin of this receptor is a man between 18 and 35 years old in good health and CMV-seropositive. This chain links TRBV29-1 with TRBJ2-7; D may be TRBD1 (7 bases). Sequenced material: PBMCs. This CDR3 is CSVERDSSYEQYF. The DNA for the CDR3 is TGCAGCGTTGAGCGGGACAGCTCCTACGAGCAGTACTTC.